This T cell receptor beta chain appears in the sequencing data of a study of T cell responses to AZD1222 COVID-19 vaccine. The CDR3 is made up of 15 amino acids. Germline V CDR1 and CDR2: PRHDT, FYEKMQ (reference sequence). Between the trimmed V and J ends, which lost 5 bases and 4 bases, there was a span of 17 bases. This clone was seen once. The antigen remains undetermined. Findings of the study overall: Sampling that yielded the repertoires occurred only after the peak T cell response. As reported, nearly half of all spike-specific TCRs target variant regions that are unmutated. Mostly white British, mostly female donors; authors suggested clonal diversity may be underestimated.

Some clones are missing from TCRdb's copy, which holds only in-frame ones; the method was immunoSEQ multiplex PCR. The table includes 140,000 or so clones, approximately 91% detected once. The rearrangement joins TRBV13 to TRBJ2-5; weak D call: TRBD2 (6 bases). The origin of this receptor is an adult in good health. The specimen comprised peripheral blood, sampled on day 0 of AZD1222 vaccination. Here the CDR3 DNA reads TGTGCCAGCAGCCTAACCTTTCCGGGACTAGAGACCCAGTACTTC. Its protein is CASSLTFPGLETQYF.